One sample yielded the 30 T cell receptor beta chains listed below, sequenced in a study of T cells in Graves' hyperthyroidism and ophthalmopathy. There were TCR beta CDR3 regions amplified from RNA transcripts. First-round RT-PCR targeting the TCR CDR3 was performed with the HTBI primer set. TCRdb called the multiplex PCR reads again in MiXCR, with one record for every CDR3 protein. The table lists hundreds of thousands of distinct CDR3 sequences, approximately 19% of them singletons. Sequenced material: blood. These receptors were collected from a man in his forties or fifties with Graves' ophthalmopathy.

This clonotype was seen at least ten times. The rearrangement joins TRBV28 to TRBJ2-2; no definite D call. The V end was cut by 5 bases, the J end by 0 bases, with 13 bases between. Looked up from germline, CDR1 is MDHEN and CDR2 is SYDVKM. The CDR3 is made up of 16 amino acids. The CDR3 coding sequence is TGTGCCAGCAGTCCCCCCCGGACCGCGAACACCGGGGAGCTGTTTTTT. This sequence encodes CASSPPRTANTGELFF.

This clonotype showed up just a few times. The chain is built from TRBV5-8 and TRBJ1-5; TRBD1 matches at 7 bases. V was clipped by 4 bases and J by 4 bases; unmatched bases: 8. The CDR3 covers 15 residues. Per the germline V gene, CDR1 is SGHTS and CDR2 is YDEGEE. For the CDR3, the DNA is TGTGCCAGCAGCGTTGGGACAGCGAGTAATCAGCCCCAGCATTTT. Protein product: CASSVGTASNQPQHF.

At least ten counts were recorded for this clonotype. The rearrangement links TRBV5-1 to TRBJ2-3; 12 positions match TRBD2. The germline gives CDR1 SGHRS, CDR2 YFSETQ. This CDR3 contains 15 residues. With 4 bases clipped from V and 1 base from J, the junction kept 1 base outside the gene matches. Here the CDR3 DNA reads TGCGCCAGCAGCCCTAGCGGGAGGGGCACAGATACGCAGTATTTT. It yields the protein CASSPSGRGTDTQYF.

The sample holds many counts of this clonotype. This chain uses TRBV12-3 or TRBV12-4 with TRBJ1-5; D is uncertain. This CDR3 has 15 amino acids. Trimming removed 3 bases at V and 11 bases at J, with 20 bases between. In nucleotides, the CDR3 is TGTGCCAGCAGTTTTCGTGCACTCACGGGCCAGGCCCAGCATTTT. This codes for CASSFRALTGQAQHF.

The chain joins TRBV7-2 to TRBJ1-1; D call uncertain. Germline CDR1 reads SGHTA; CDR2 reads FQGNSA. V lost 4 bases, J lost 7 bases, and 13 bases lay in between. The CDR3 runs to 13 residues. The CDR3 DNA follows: TGTGCCAGCAGCTCAATAATAGGGAGTGAAGCTTTCTTT. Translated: CASSSIIGSEAFF.

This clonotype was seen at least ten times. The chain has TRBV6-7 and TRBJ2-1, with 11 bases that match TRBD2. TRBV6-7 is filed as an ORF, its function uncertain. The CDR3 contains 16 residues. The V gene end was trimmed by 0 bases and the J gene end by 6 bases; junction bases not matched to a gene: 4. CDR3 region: CASSYSRLAGSNEQFF. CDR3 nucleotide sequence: TGTGCCAGCAGTTACTCCAGACTAGCGGGAAGCAATGAGCAGTTCTTC.

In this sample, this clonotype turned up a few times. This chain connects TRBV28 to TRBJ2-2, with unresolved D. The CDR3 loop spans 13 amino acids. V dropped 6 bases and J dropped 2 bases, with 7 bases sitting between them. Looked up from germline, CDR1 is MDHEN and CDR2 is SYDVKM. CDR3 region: CASRSQNTGELFF. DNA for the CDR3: TGTGCCAGCAGGTCCCAAAACACCGGGGAGCTGTTTTTT.

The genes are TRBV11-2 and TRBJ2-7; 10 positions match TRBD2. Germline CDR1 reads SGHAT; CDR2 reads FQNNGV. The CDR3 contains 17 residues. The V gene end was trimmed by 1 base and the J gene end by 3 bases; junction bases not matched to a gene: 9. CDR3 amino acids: CASSLGPLAGEFYEQYF. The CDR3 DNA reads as TGTGCCAGCAGCTTAGGTCCCCTAGCGGGAGAGTTCTACGAGCAGTACTTC.

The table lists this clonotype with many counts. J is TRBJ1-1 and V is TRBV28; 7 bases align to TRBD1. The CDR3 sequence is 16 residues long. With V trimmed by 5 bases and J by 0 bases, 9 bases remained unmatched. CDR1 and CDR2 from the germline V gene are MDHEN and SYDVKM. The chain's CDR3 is CASSRQGVGMNTEAFF. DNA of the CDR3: TGTGCCAGCAGTCGACAGGGTGTGGGCATGAACACTGAAGCTTTCTTT.

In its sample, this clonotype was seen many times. The CDR3 region is CASRRSQGYTF. In nucleotides, the CDR3 is TGTGCCAGCAGGCGCAGTCAGGGCTACACCTTC. The chain employs TRBV28 and TRBJ1-2; the D is unclear. Deletions cut 6 bases from V and 8 bases from J, with 10 bases between. The CDR3 covers 11 residues. The germline CDR1 and CDR2 sequences are MDHEN and SYDVKM.

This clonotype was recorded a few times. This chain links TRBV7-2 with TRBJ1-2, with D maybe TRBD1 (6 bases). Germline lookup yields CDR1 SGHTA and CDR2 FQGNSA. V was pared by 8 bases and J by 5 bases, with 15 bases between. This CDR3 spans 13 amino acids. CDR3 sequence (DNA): TGTGCCAGCGGAGCAGTTCAGGGGTATGGCTACACCTTC. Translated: CASGAVQGYGYTF.

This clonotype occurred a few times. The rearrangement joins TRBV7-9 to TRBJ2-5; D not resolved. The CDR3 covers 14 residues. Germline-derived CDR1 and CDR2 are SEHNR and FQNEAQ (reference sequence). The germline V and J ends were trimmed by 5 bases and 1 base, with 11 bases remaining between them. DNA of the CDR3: TGTGCCAGCAGCCCTCCATGGGCCCAAGAGACCCAGTACTTC. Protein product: CASSPPWAQETQYF. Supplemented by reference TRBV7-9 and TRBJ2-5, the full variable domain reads DTGVSQNPRHKITKRGQNVTFRCDPISEHNRLYWYRQTLGQGPEFLTYFQNEAQLEKSRLLSDRFSAERPKGSFSTLEIQRTEQGDSAMYLCASSPPWAQETQYFGPGTRLLVL.

The CDR3 region is CATSRDITYEQYF. CDR3 nucleotide sequence: TGTGCCACCAGCAGAGATATTACCTACGAGCAGTACTTC. This chain connects TRBV15 to TRBJ2-7, with D unclear. Germline lookup yields CDR1 LNHNV and CDR2 YYDKDF (reference sequence). V was clipped by 0 bases and J by 2 bases, with 5 bases between them. The CDR3 consists of 13 residues.

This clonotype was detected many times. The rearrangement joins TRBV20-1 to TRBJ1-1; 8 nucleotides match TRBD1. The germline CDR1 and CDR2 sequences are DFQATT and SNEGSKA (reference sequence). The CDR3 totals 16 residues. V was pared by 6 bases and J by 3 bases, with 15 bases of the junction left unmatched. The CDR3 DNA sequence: TGCAGTGCCACGGACAGGGCTAGCTCCTGGGACACTGAAGCTTTCTTT. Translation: CSATDRASSWDTEAFF.

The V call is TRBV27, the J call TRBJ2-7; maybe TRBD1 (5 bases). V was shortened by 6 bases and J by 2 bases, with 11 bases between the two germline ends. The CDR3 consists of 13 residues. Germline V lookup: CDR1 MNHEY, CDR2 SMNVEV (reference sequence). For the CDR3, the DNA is TGTGCCAGCAGACCTCCAGGGCCCTACGAGCAGTACTTC. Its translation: CASRPPGPYEQYF.

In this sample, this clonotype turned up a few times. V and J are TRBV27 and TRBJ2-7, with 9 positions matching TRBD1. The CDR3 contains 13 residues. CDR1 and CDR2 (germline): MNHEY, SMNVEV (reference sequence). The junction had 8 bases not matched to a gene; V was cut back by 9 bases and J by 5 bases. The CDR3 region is CASGTGLIHEQYF. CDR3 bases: TGTGCCAGTGGGACAGGGTTGATCCACGAGCAGTACTTC.

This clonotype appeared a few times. CDR3 DNA sequence: TGTGCCAGCAGCGCCTCCGGGACCGTGAACACTGAAGCTTTCTTT. Its protein is CASSASGTVNTEAFF. The rearrangement uses TRBV5-5 and TRBJ1-1, with D perhaps TRBD1 (5 bases). The CDR3 sequence is 15 residues long. Germline V lookup: CDR1 SGHKS, CDR2 YYEKEE (reference sequence). Deletions cut 4 bases from V and 0 bases from J, with 13 bases between. Full variable domain (missing parts from reference TRBV5-5 and TRBJ1-1): DAGVTQSPTHLIKTRGQQVTLRCSPISGHKSVSWYQQVLGQGPQFIFQYYEKEERGRGNFPDRFSARQFPNYSSELNVNALLLGDSALYLCASSASGTVNTEAFFGQGTRLTVV.

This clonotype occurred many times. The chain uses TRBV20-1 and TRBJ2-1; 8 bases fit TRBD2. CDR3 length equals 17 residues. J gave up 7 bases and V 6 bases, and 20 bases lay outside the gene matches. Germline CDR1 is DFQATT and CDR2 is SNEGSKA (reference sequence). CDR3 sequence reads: CSARGGRVPGSRNEQFF. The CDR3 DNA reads TGCAGTGCCCGGGGGGGGAGGGTCCCGGGTTCTCGGAATGAGCAGTTCTTC.

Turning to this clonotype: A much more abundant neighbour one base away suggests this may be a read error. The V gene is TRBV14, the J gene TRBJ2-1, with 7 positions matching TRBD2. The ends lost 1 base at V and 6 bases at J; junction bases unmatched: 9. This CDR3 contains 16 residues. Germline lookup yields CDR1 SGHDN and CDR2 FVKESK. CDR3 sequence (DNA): TGTGCCAGCAGCCAAGGAGAGGGACTACGATTCAATGAGCAGTTCTTC. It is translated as CASSQGEGLRFNEQFF.

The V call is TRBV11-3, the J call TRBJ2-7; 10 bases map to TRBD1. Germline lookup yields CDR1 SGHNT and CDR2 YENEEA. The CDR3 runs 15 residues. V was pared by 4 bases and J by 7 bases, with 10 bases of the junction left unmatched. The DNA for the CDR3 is TGTGCCAGCAGCTACTCTCCGACAGGGGGCGCGGAGCAGTACTTC. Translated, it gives CASSYSPTGGAEQYF.

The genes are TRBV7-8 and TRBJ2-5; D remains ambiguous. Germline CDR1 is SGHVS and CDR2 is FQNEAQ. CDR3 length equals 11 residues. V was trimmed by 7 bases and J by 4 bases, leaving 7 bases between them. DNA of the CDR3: TGTGCCAGCACCCCCCGAGAGACCCAGTACTTC. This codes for CASTPRETQYF. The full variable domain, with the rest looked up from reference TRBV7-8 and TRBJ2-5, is GAGVSQSPRYKVAKRGQDVALRCDPISGHVSLFWYQQALGQGPEFLTYFQNEAQLDKSGLPSDRFFAERPEGSVSTLKIQRTQQEDSAVYLCASTPRETQYFGPGTRLLVL.

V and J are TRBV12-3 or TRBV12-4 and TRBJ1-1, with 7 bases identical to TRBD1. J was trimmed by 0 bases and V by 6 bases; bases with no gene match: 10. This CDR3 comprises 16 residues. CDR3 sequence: CASRPRGDRMNTEAFF. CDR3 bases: TGTGCCAGCAGACCCCGAGGGGACAGAATGAACACTGAAGCTTTCTTT.

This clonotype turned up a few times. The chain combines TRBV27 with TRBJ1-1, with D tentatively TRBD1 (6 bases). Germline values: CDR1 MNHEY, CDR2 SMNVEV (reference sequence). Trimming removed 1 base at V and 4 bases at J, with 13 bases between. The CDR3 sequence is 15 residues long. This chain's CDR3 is CASSLYTGSSTEAFF. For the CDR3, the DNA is TGTGCCAGCAGTTTATATACAGGGTCGAGCACTGAAGCTTTCTTT.

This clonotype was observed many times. CDR3 loop: CASSLQSYEQYF. DNA of the CDR3: TGTGCCAGCTCTCTCCAGAGTTACGAGCAGTACTTC. V and J are TRBV2 and TRBJ2-7; D not resolved. Germline V CDR1 and CDR2: SNHLY, FYNNEI. Trimming took 8 bases from V and 4 from J, leaving 12 bases between them. This CDR3 is built from 12 residues.

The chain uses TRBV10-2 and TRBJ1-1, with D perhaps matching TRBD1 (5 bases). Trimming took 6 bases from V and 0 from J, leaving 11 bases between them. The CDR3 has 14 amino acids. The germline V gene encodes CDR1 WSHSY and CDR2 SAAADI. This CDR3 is CASSQQVMNTEAFF. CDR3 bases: TGCGCCAGCAGCCAACAGGTGATGAACACTGAAGCTTTCTTT.

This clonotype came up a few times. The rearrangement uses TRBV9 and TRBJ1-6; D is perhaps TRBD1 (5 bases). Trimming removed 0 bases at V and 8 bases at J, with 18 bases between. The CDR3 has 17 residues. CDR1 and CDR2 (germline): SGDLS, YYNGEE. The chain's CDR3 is CASSVETARSGDSPLHF. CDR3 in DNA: TGTGCCAGCAGCGTAGAGACAGCCCGATCCGGAGATTCACCCCTCCACTTT.

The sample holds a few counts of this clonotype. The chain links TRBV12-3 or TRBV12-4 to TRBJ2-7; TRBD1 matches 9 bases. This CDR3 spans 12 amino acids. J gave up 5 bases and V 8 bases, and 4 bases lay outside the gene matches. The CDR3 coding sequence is TGTGCCAGCTCCTGGGACAGGGACGAGCAGTACTTC. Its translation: CASSWDRDEQYF.

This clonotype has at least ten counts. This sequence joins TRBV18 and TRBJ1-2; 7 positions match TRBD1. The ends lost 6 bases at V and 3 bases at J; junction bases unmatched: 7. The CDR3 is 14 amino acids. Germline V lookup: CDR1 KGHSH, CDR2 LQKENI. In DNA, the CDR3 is TGTGCCAGCTCGTTGGACAGGACTTACTATGGCTACACCTTC. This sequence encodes CASSLDRTYYGYTF.

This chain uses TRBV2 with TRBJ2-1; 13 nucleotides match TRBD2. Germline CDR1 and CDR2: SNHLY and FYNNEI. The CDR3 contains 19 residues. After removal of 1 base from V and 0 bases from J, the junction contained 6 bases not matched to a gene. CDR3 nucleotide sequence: TGTGCCAGCAGTGAAGAACTAGCGGGAGGGCGGAGCTCCTACAATGAGCAGTTCTTC. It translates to CASSEELAGGRSSYNEQFF.

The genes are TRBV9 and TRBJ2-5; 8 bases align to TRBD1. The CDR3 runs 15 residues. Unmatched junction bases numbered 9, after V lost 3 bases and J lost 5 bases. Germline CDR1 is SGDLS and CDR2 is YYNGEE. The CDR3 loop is CASSASGTGAETQYF. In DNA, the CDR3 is TGTGCCAGCAGCGCCTCCGGGACAGGTGCGGAGACCCAGTACTTC.